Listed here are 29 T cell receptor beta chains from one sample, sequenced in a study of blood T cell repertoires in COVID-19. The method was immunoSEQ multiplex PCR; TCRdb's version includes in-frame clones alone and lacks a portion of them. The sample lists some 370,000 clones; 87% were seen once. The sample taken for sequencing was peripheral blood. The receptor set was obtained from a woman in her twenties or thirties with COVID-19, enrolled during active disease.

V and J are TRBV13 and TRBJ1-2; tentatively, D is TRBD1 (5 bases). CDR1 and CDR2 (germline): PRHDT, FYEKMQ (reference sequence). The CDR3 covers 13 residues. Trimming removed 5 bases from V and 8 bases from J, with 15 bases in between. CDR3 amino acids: CASSLRAGKGYTF. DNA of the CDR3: TGTGCCAGCAGCCTCCGGGCAGGGAAGGGCTACACCTTC.

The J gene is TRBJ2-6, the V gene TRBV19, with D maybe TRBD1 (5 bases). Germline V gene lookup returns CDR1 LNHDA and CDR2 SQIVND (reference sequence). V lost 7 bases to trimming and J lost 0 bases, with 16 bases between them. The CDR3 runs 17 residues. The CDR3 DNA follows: TGTGCCAGTATAGCCGGCAGGGTGGACTCTGGGGCCAACGTCCTGACTTTC. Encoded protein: CASIAGRVDSGANVLTF.

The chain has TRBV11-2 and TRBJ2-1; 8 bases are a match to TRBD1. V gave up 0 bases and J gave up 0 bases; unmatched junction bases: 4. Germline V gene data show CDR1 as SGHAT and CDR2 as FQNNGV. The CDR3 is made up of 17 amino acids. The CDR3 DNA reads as TGTGCCAGCAGCTTAGAGGACAGGGAGAGCTCCTACAATGAGCAGTTCTTC. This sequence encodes CASSLEDRESSYNEQFF.

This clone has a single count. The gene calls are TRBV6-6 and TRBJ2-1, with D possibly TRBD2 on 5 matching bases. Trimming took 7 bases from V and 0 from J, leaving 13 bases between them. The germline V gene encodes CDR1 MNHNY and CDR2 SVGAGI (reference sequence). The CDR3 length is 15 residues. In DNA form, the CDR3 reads TGTGCCAGCACGGGGAGCGGAAGCTCCTACAATGAGCAGTTCTTC. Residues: CASTGSGSSYNEQFF.

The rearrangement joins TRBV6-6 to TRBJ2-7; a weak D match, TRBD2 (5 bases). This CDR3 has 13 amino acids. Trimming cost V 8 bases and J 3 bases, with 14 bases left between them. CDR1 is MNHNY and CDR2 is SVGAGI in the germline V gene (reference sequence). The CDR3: CASRHAGGYEQYF. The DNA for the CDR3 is TGTGCCAGCCGGCATGCGGGTGGCTACGAGCAGTACTTC.

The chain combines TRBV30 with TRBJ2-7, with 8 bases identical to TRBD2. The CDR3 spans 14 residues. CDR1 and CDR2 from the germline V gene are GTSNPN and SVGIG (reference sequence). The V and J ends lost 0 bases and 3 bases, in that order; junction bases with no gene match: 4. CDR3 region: CAWSVGAGDYEQYF. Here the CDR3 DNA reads TGTGCCTGGAGTGTAGGAGCGGGAGACTACGAGCAGTACTTC.

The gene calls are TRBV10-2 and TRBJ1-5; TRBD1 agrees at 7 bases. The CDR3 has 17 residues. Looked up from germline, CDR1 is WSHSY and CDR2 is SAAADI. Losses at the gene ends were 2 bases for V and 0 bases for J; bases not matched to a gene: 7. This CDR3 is CASSEPQTGTSNQPQHF. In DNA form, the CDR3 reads TGCGCCAGCAGTGAGCCCCAGACAGGGACTAGCAATCAGCCCCAGCATTTT.

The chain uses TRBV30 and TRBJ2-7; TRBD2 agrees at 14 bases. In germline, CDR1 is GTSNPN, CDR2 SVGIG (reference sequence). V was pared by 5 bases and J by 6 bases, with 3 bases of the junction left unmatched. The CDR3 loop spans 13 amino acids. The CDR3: CAWGLAGGREQYF. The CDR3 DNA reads TGTGCCTGGGGACTAGCGGGAGGTCGCGAGCAGTACTTC.

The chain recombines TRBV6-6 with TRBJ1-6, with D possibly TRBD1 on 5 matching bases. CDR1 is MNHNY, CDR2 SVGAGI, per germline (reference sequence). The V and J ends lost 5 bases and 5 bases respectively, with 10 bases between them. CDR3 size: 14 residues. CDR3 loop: CASSQTDDNSPLHF. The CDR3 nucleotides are TGTGCCAGCAGTCAGACAGATGATAATTCACCCCTCCACTTT.

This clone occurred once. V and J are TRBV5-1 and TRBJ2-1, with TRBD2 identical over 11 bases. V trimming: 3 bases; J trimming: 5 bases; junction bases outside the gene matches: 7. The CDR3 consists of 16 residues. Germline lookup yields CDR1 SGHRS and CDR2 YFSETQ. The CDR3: CASSWARLAGNNEQFF. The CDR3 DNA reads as TGCGCCAGCAGCTGGGCAAGACTAGCGGGAAACAATGAGCAGTTCTTC.

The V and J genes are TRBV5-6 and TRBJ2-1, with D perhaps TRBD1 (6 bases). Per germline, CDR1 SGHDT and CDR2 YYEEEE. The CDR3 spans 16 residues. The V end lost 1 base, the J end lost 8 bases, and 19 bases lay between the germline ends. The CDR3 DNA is TGTGCCAGCAGCTTGCGAATGACGAGGGGGTTGGATGAGCAGTTCTTC. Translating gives CASSLRMTRGLDEQFF.

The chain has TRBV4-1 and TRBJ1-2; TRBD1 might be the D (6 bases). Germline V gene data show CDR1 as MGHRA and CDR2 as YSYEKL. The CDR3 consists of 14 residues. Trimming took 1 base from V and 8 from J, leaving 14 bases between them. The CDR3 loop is CASSQVSGELGYTF. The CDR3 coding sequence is TGCGCCAGCAGCCAAGTTTCAGGGGAACTCGGCTACACCTTC.

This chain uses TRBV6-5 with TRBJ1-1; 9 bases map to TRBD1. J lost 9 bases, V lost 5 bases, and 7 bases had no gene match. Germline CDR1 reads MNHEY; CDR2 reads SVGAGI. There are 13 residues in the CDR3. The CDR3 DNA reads TGTGCCAGCAGTCCCCGGACAGGGGCTAAAGCTTTCTTT. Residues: CASSPRTGAKAFF.

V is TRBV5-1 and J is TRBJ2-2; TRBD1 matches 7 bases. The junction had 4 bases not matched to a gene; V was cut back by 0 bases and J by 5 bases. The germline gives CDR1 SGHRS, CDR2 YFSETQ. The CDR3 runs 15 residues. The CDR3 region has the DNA TGCGCCAGCAGCTTGGAGGGGGCGCGGACCGGGGAGCTGTTTTTT. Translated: CASSLEGARTGELFF. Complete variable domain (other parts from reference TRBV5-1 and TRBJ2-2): KAGVTQTPRYLIKTRGQQVTLSCSPISGHRSVSWYQQTPGQGLQFLFEYFSETQRNKGNFPGRFSGRQFSNSRSEMNVSTLELGDSALYLCASSLEGARTGELFFGEGSRLTVL.

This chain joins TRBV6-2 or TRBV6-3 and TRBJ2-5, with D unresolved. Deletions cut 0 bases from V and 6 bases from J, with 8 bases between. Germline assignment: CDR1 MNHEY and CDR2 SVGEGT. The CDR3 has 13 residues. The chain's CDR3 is CASSYSTWQTQYF. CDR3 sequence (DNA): TGTGCCAGCAGTTACTCGACTTGGCAGACCCAGTACTTC.

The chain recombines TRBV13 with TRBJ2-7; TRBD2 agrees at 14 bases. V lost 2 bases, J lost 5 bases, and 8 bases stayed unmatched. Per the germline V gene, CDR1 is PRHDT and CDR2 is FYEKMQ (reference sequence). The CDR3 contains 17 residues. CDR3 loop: CASSLTGTSGSYDEQYF. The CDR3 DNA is TGTGCCAGCAGCTTAACCGGGACTAGCGGGAGTTACGACGAGCAGTACTTC.

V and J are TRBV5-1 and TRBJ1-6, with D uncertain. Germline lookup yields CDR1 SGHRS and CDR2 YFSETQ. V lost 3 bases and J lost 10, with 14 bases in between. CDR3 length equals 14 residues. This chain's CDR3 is CASSSATPGSPLHF. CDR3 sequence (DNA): TGCGCCAGCAGCTCGGCGACCCCGGGATCACCCCTCCACTTT.

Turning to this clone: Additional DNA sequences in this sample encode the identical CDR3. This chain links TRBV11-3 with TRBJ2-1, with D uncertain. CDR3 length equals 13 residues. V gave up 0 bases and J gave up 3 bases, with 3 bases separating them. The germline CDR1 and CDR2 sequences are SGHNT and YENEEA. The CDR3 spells CASSLDHYNEQFF. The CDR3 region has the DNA TGTGCCAGCAGCTTAGATCACTACAATGAGCAGTTCTTC.

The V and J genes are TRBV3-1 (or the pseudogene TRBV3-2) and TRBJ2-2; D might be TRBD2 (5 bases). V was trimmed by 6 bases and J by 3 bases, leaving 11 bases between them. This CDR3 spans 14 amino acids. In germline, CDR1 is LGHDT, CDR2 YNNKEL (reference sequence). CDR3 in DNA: TGTGCCAGCAGGCGCGGGTGGGACACCGGGGAGCTGTTTTTT. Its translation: CASRRGWDTGELFF.

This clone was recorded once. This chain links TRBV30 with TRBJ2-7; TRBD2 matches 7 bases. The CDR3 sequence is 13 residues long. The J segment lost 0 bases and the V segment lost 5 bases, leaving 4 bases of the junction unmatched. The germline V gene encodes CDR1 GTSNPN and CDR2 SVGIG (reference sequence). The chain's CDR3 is CAWGRDYSYEQYF. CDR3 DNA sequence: TGTGCCTGGGGCCGGGACTACTCCTACGAGCAGTACTTC. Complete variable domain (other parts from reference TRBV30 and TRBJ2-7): SQTIHQWPATLVQPVGSPLSLECTVEGTSNPNLYWYRQAAGRGLQLLFYSVGIGQISSEVPQNLSASRPQDRQFILSSKKLLLSDSGFYLCAWGRDYSYEQYFGPGTRLTVT.

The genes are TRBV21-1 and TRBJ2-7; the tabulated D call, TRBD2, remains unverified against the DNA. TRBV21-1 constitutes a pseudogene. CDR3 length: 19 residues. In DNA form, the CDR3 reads TGTGCCAGCAGCAAAGAGGGGGGACTAGCGGGAGGAGGGGCCTACGAGCAGTACTTC. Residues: CASSKEGGLAGGGAYEQYF.

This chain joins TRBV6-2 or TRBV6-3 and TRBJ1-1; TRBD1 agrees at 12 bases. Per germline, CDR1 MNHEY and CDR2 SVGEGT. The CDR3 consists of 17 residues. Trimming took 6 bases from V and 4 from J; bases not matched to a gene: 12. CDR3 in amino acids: CASSLPGTGGWGTEAFF. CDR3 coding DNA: TGTGCCAGCAGCCTGCCCGGGACAGGGGGCTGGGGCACTGAAGCTTTCTTT.

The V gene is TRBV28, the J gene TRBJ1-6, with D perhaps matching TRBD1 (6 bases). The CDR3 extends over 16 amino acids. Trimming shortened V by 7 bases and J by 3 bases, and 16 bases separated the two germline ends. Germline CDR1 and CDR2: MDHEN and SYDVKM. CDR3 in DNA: TGTGCCAGCATCCGGGGGGGGCTAGACTATAATTCACCCCTCCACTTT. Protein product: CASIRGGLDYNSPLHF.

The chain's CDR3 is CASSEPRQGDNEQFF. As DNA, the CDR3 is TGTGCCAGCAGTGAACCCCGGCAGGGTGACAATGAGCAGTTCTTC. The chain is built from TRBV25-1 and TRBJ2-1, with D possibly TRBD1 on 5 matching bases. Per germline, CDR1 MGHDK and CDR2 SYGVNS. V was clipped by 2 bases and J by 5 bases, with 13 bases between them. The CDR3 length is 15 residues. Based on the CDR3 plus reference TRBV25-1 and TRBJ2-1, the full variable domain is EADIYQTPRYLVIGTGKKITLECSQTMGHDKMYWYQQDPGMELHLIHYSYGVNSTEKGDLSSESTVSRIRTEHFPLTLESARPSHTSQYLCASSEPRQGDNEQFFGPGTRLTVL.

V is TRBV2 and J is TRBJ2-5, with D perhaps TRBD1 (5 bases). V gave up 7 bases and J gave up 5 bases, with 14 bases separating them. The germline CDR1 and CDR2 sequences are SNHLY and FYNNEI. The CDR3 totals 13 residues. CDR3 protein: CASTGQGKETQYF. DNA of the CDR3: TGTGCCAGCACCGGACAAGGGAAGGAGACCCAGTACTTC.

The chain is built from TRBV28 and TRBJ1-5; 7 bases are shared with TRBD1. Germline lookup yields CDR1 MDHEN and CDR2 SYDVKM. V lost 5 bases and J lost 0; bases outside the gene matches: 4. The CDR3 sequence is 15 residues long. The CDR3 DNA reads TGTGCCAGCAGTGCGGGACAGTTTAGCAATCAGCCCCAGCATTTT. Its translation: CASSAGQFSNQPQHF.

CDR3 in amino acids: CASSLNGDSGLELRFF. The CDR3 coding sequence is TGTGCCAGCTCACTTAATGGGGACAGCGGGTTGGAACTACGGTTTTTT. V is TRBV18 and J is TRBJ1-4; 7 bases agree with TRBD1. The junction had 21 bases not matched to a gene; V was cut back by 4 bases and J by 16 bases. Germline assignment: CDR1 KGHSH and CDR2 LQKENI. The CDR3 length is 16 residues.

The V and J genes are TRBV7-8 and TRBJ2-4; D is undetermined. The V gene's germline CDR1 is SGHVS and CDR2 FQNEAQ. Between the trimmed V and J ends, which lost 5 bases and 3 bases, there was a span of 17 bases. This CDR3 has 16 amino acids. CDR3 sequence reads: CASSPDSMLVKNIQYF. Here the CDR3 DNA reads TGTGCCAGCAGCCCAGACTCGATGTTGGTCAAAAACATTCAGTACTTC.

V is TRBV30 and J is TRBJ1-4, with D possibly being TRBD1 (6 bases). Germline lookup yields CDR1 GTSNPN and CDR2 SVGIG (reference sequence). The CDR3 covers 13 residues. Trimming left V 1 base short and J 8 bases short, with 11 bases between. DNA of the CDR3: TGTGCCTGGAGTGCGCCAGGGGTCGAAAAACTGTTTTTT. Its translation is CAWSAPGVEKLFF.